This TCR beta chain came from a study of regulatory T cells in long-lasting Graves disease. Study observations and caveats: Segments TRBV28, TRBJ1-2 and TRBJ2-5 showed preferential usage in persistent disease. Among the persistent patients, 2,741 public clonotypes were shared, more than the 966 shared among new patients.

Construction of the TCR beta libraries employed iRepertoire HTBI primers in conjunction with Arm-PCR of CDR3 regions. TCRdb reprocessed the multiplex PCR reads via MiXCR and lists one record per CDR3 protein. The sample lists around 450,000 distinct CDR3 sequences; about 15% were seen once. Trimming removed 0 bases at V and 2 bases at J, with 10 bases between. Germline CDR1 and CDR2: LGHDT and YNNKEL (reference sequence). CDR3 length equals 15 residues. This clonotype was detected many times. What it binds is unknown. Time point described: newly diagnosed GD, antithyroid drugs for less than 3 months. Preparation of the TCR library used RNA extracted from PBMCs. These data also featured in a second study, about T cells in Graves' hyperthyroidism and ophthalmopathy. That report adds: The hyperthyroidism patients had all been newly diagnosed, and their disease duration was under 2 months. Their ages ranged from 18 to 65 years. Most thyroid clonotypes with frequency above 0.001 were detected in blood.

The sample was peripheral blood mononuclear cells (PBMCs), taken at new diagnosis, from a patient treated with antithyroid drugs. The V call is TRBV3-1, the J call TRBJ2-5, with D possibly being TRBD2 (5 bases). The sequence was obtained from a woman in her thirties or forties with Graves disease. The CDR3 here is CASSQDFSGQETQYF. The CDR3 DNA reads TGTGCCAGCAGCCAAGATTTCAGCGGTCAAGAGACCCAGTACTTC.